The 7 T cell receptor beta chains reported below all come from one sample, sequenced in a study of T cell repertoires in cytomegalovirus infection. TCRdb itself ran the reads through MiXCR, one entry per CDR3 protein. This sample has around 300,000 distinct CDR3 sequences, with roughly 25% found just once. No antigen is known for these receptors. The sample here was cultured PBMCs, taken from culture after CMV antigen stimulation. The receptor source for this set is a human donor in good health (CMV status not recorded). Some clones in this sample may be carry-over from other donors' samples.

In its sample, this clonotype was seen many times. The rearrangement links TRBV7-8 to TRBJ1-2; no firm D call. There are 15 residues in the CDR3. Germline values: CDR1 SGHVS, CDR2 FQNEAQ. V gave up 5 bases and J gave up 6 bases, with 19 bases separating them. The CDR3 DNA reads TGTGCCAGCAGCATAGGGTCCTCGGTACCCCATGGCTACACCTTC. This gives the protein CASSIGSSVPHGYTF.

This clonotype has more than one count but fewer than ten. The genes are TRBV6-2 or TRBV6-3 and TRBJ2-2; TRBD2 aligns across 11 bases. The germline V gene has CDR1 MNHEY and CDR2 SVGEGT. CDR3 length: 20 residues. The ends lost 2 bases at V and 7 bases at J; junction bases unmatched: 18. The CDR3 loop reads CASSYSPKQGTSGLRGELFF. CDR3 coding DNA: TGTGCCAGCAGTTACAGCCCCAAGCAGGGGACTAGCGGATTACGCGGGGAGCTGTTTTTT.

The rearrangement joins TRBV29-1 to TRBJ1-1, with D uncertain. V was clipped by 7 bases and J by 1 base, with 16 bases between them. The CDR3 sequence is 14 residues long. Germline V lookup: CDR1 SQVTM, CDR2 ANQGSEA. CDR3 sequence (DNA): TGCAGCGCCTCGACCAATTGGAGGAACACTGAAGCTTTCTTT. Translated, it gives CSASTNWRNTEAFF.

This clonotype came up a few times. The chain employs TRBV20-1 and TRBJ2-3; perhaps D is TRBD1 or TRBD2 (6 bases each). V was trimmed by 7 bases and J by 4 bases, leaving 12 bases between them. Germline CDR1 reads DFQATT; CDR2 reads SNEGSKA (reference sequence). The CDR3 spans 12 residues. CDR3 loop: CSGIGGPDTQYF. The CDR3 DNA sequence: TGCAGTGGCATCGGGGGCCCAGATACGCAGTATTTT.

This clonotype was found many times. The genes are TRBV7-2 and TRBJ2-3; the match to TRBD1 covers 8 bases. With 5 bases clipped from V and 4 bases from J, the junction kept 8 bases outside the gene matches. The CDR3 sequence is 15 residues long. CDR1 is SGHTA, CDR2 FQGNSA, per germline. CDR3 region: CASSKDRAEADTQYF. The CDR3 nucleotides are TGTGCCAGCAGCAAGGACAGGGCTGAGGCAGATACGCAGTATTTT.

This clonotype appeared a few times. The chain is built from TRBV12-5 and TRBJ2-5, with TRBD2 identical over 8 bases. The V gene end was trimmed by 11 bases and the J gene end by 5 bases; junction bases not matched to a gene: 10. In germline, CDR1 is LGHNT, CDR2 FRNRAP. The CDR3 sequence is 13 residues long. CDR3 amino acids: CASAGGSGETQYF. Written as DNA, the CDR3 is TGTGCTTCGGCGGGAGGCTCGGGGGAGACCCAGTACTTC.

This clonotype was picked up many times. This sequence joins TRBV20-1 and TRBJ1-1; the D is unclear. This CDR3 region has 14 residues. The V end lost 6 bases, the J end lost 0 bases, and 14 bases lay between the germline ends. CDR1 is DFQATT, CDR2 SNEGSKA, per germline (reference sequence). CDR3 sequence: CSARPPGLNTEAFF. CDR3 DNA sequence: TGCAGTGCCCGCCCCCCCGGGCTGAACACTGAAGCTTTCTTT.